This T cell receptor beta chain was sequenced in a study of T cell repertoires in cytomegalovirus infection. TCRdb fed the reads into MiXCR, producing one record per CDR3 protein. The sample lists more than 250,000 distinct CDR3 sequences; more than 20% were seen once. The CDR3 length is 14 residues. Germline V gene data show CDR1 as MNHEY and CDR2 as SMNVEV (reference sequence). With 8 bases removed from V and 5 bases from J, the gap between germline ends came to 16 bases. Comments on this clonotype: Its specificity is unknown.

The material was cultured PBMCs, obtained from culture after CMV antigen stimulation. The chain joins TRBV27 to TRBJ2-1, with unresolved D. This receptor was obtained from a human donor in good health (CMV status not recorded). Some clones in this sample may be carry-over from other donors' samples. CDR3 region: CASLRWAADNEQFF. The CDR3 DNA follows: TGTGCCAGCCTCCGTTGGGCTGCAGACAATGAGCAGTTCTTC.